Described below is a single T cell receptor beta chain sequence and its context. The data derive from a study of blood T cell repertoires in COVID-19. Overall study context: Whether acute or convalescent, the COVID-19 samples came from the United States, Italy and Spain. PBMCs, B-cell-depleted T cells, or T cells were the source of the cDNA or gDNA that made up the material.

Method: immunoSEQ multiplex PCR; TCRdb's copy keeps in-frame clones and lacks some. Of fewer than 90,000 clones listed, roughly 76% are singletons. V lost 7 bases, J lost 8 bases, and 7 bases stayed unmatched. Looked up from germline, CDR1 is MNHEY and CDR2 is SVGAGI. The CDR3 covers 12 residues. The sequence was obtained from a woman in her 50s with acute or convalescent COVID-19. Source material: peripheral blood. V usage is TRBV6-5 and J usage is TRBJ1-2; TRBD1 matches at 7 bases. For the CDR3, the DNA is TGTGCCAGCAACCCCCGACAGGGCGGCTACACCTTC. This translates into CASNPRQGGYTF.